The 18 T cell receptor beta chains given below trace back to one sample, sequenced in a study of T-cell reconstitution after alpha-beta-depleted transplantation in children. A TCRbeta library incorporating unique molecular identifiers was prepared. Each CDR3 protein is one row after TCRdb ran MiXCR on the PCR reads. The sample has hundreds of thousands of distinct CDR3 sequences; about 16% are singletons. The specimen was PBMCs, mostly from graft donor cells, collected 360 days after TCRalphabeta/CD19-depleted stem cell transplant. These TCRs come from a boy under three years old who had a stem cell transplant for Wiskott-Aldrich syndrome, so the T cells may come from the graft donor.

The chain links TRBV27 to TRBJ2-7, with 7 bases identical to TRBD1. The CDR3 totals 15 residues. Germline assignment: CDR1 MNHEY and CDR2 SMNVEV (reference sequence). V shed 7 bases and J 4 bases; nucleotides not matched to a gene: 13. The CDR3 reads CASNPPGGQWYEQYF. The CDR3 nucleotides are TGTGCCAGCAACCCCCCAGGGGGACAGTGGTACGAGCAGTACTTC.

This clonotype was observed a few times. This chain connects TRBV18 to TRBJ1-1; possibly TRBD1 for D (6 bases). The germline V gene encodes CDR1 KGHSH and CDR2 LQKENI. V was shortened by 0 bases and J by 1 base, with 9 bases between the two germline ends. The CDR3 spans 15 residues. The chain's CDR3 is CASSPPPGENTEAFF. The CDR3 coding sequence is TGTGCCAGCTCACCACCGCCAGGGGAGAACACTGAAGCTTTCTTT.

The CDR3 DNA reads as TGTGCCAGCAGCTCGAAGGTTAGCGGGGCAGATACGCAGTATTTT. Protein product: CASSSKVSGADTQYF. The chain combines TRBV7-2 with TRBJ2-3; 8 nucleotides align to TRBD2. The CDR3 runs 15 residues. With 4 bases clipped from V and 4 bases from J, the junction kept 7 bases outside the gene matches. Germline V gives CDR1 SGHTA, CDR2 FQGNSA.

The chain has TRBV7-2 and TRBJ2-1, with no clear D. The CDR3 consists of 14 residues. Germline V gene lookup returns CDR1 SGHTA and CDR2 FQGNSA. Trimming left V 6 bases short and J 6 bases short, with 15 bases between. The CDR3 DNA follows: TGTGCCAGCAGTTGGTTGTACTTCTCCAATGAGCAGTTCTTC. It is translated as CASSWLYFSNEQFF.

The genes are TRBV20-1 and TRBJ2-1; TRBD2 agrees at 14 bases. CDR3 size: 15 residues. The V segment lost 4 bases and the J segment 5 bases; nucleotides outside the gene matches: 4. In germline, CDR1 is DFQATT, CDR2 SNEGSKA (reference sequence). The CDR3 DNA sequence: TGCAGTGCTACCAGACTAGCGGGGGGGCACAATGAGCAGTTCTTC. Protein product: CSATRLAGGHNEQFF.

The chain has TRBV18 and TRBJ1-4, with D perhaps TRBD1 (5 bases). CDR3 size: 13 residues. Per the germline V gene, CDR1 is KGHSH and CDR2 is LQKENI. V dropped 2 bases and J dropped 4 bases, with 5 bases sitting between them. The CDR3 sequence is CASSPGHNEKLFF. In DNA form, the CDR3 reads TGTGCCAGCTCACCAGGACATAATGAAAAACTGTTTTTT.

This clonotype was seen only a few times. The V and J genes are TRBV12-3 or TRBV12-4 and TRBJ2-3, with TRBD2 matching over 10 bases. With 5 bases clipped from V and 5 bases from J, the junction kept 10 bases outside the gene matches. This CDR3 has 16 residues. CDR3 in amino acids: CASSMESGGGVDTQYF. The CDR3 nucleotides are TGTGCCAGCAGTATGGAGAGCGGGGGGGGTGTAGATACGCAGTATTTT.

The CDR3 DNA sequence: TGTGCCAGCAGTTTGCGGCGGGAGGATTACAATGAGCAGTTCTTC. It yields the protein CASSLRREDYNEQFF. The rearrangement uses TRBV12-3 or TRBV12-4 and TRBJ2-1, with 8 nucleotides matching TRBD2. The CDR3 runs 15 residues. The V gene end was trimmed by 3 bases and the J gene end by 4 bases; junction bases not matched to a gene: 5.

The rearrangement links TRBV6-5 to TRBJ2-7; TRBD1 matches at 8 bases. V trimming: 0 bases; J trimming: 3 bases; junction bases outside the gene matches: 4. This CDR3 is 15 amino acids long. Germline-derived CDR1 and CDR2 are MNHEY and SVGAGI. Written as DNA, the CDR3 is TGTGCCAGCAGTTACTCGATACAGGGGGGCTACGAGCAGTACTTC. The encoded protein is CASSYSIQGGYEQYF.

The chain is built from TRBV11-2 and TRBJ2-7, with a tentative D call TRBD2 (7 bases). The CDR3 has 19 amino acids. The V gene lost 4 bases and the J gene lost 0 bases, with 25 bases spanning the gap. Germline CDR1 reads SGHAT; CDR2 reads FQNNGV. CDR3 nucleotide sequence: TGTGCCAGCAGCTCCCCTCGAGTAATTGACGGGGGGCCCTCCTACGAGCAGTACTTC. The encoded protein is CASSSPRVIDGGPSYEQYF.

This clonotype was seen a handful of times. CDR3 in amino acids: CASGCPEREQTQYF. The CDR3 DNA is TGTGCTAGTGGTTGTCCAGAGCGGGAGCAGACCCAGTACTTC. The chain links TRBV12-5 to TRBJ2-5; TRBD2 matches at 8 bases. CDR1 is LGHNT, CDR2 FRNRAP, per germline. This CDR3 is built from 14 residues. The V and J ends lost 4 bases and 6 bases, in that order; junction bases with no gene match: 7.

This clonotype was seen a handful of times. The chain's CDR3 is CASSARLAGVSEQYF. CDR3 nucleotides: TGTGCCAGCAGCGCCCGACTAGCGGGAGTAAGCGAGCAGTACTTC. The rearrangement links TRBV9 to TRBJ2-7; TRBD2 agrees at 12 bases. Germline V gene lookup returns CDR1 SGDLS and CDR2 YYNGEE. After removal of 3 bases from V and 6 bases from J, the junction contained 7 bases not matched to a gene. The CDR3 extends over 15 amino acids. The full variable domain, rest sourced from reference TRBV9 and TRBJ2-7, is DSGVTQTPKHLITATGQRVTLRCSPRSGDLSVYWYQQSLDQGLQFLIQYYNGEERAKGNILERFSAQQFPDLHSELNLSSLELGDSALYFCASSARLAGVSEQYFGPGTRLTVT.

Only a few counts were recorded for this clonotype. The V and J genes are TRBV5-5 and TRBJ1-2; D is uncertain. The CDR3 length is 17 residues. V lost 2 bases and J 2 bases, leaving 19 bases between the germline ends. Germline assignment: CDR1 SGHKS and CDR2 YYEKEE (reference sequence). The CDR3 bases are TGTGCCAGCAGCTTCTTGTCGCTCCTCGGACGGAACTATGGCTACACCTTC. Its translation is CASSFLSLLGRNYGYTF.

This chain connects TRBV3-1 to TRBJ2-3, with TRBD2 matching 10 bases. The CDR3 sequence is 15 residues long. The germline CDR1 and CDR2 sequences are LGHDT and YNNKEL (reference sequence). V lost 1 base, J lost 6 bases, and 4 bases stayed unmatched. The CDR3 nucleotides are TGTGCCAGCAGCCAAGCTAGCGGGAGCGGGGATACGCAGTATTTT. This translates into CASSQASGSGDTQYF.

This clonotype occurred a few times. This rearrangement joins TRBV5-1 to TRBJ2-7; D gene uncertain. The CDR3 sequence is 14 residues long. Trimming shortened V by 0 bases and J by 2 bases, and 9 bases separated the two germline ends. CDR1 is SGHRS, CDR2 YFSETQ, per germline. The CDR3 here is CASSLGAVTYEQYF. CDR3 sequence (DNA): TGCGCCAGCAGCTTGGGAGCAGTTACCTACGAGCAGTACTTC.

This clonotype was observed a handful of times. The rearrangement joins TRBV4-3 to TRBJ2-7; D possibly corresponds to TRBD2 (6 bases). V was pared by 0 bases and J by 4 bases, with 22 bases between. CDR3 length equals 18 residues. Germline V gene sequence: CDR1 LGHNA, CDR2 YSLEER. Here the CDR3 DNA reads TGCGCCAGCAGCCAAGAGGGGAAGTTCGTCGGGGGACTTTACGAGCAGTACTTC. Protein: CASSQEGKFVGGLYEQYF.

V gene TRBV5-1 combines with J gene TRBJ2-2; D is unresolved. The V end was cut by 4 bases, the J end by 4 bases, with 5 bases between. The CDR3 contains 12 residues. Germline values: CDR1 SGHRS, CDR2 YFSETQ. DNA for the CDR3: TGCGCCAGCAGCGTACTCACCGGGGAGCTGTTTTTT. This translates into CASSVLTGELFF.

The rearrangement uses TRBV6-5 and TRBJ2-2; D may match TRBD1 or TRBD2 (6 bases each). The CDR3 is 16 residues long. Germline-derived CDR1 and CDR2 are MNHEY and SVGAGI. The V end was cut by 2 bases, the J end by 5 bases, with 15 bases between. The DNA of the CDR3 is TGTGCCAGCAGTTACGGAGGGGGGCACCCGACCGGGGAGCTGTTTTTT. As protein: CASSYGGGHPTGELFF.